This T cell receptor beta chain was recorded in a study of response to subunit inactivated influenza vaccine. Each CDR3 protein is one row after TCRdb ran MiXCR on the RT-PCR reads. Here the sample spans roughly 780,000 distinct CDR3 sequences, roughly 20% being singletons. The CDR3 consists of 15 residues. CDR1 is SEHNR, CDR2 FQNEAQ, per germline (reference sequence). V shed 5 bases and J shed 3 bases, with 14 bases lying between them. Study-level points and caveats: Every seasonal influenza vaccination brings in few new T cells, the authors suggested.

Note on this clonotype: Its target is not known.

The specimen was PBMCs from blood, collected 4 to 6 days after vaccination. The chain recombines TRBV7-9 with TRBJ1-5, with D perhaps matching TRBD1 (5 bases). The receptor was isolated from a man aged 45-60 years who received an inactivated influenza vaccine. The chain's CDR3 is CASSAESGSNQPQHF. CDR3 DNA sequence: TGTGCCAGCAGCGCAGAATCAGGGTCCAATCAGCCCCAGCATTTT.